This passage covers 27 T cell receptor beta chains from one sample sequenced in a study of memory CD4+ T cells and cytomegalovirus serostatus. Generated by immunoSEQ multiplex PCR, the TCRdb table keeps only in-frame clones and is missing some. The data show approximately 46,000 clones, approximately 81% seen once. Single viable CD3+CD4+CD8-CD45RO+ cells were sorted as the memory CD4+ T cells. Material: memory CD4+ T cells from blood. Receptors were obtained from an adult in good health and CMV-seronegative.

CDR3 nucleotide sequence: TGTGCCAGCAGTGAAAACCAGGGGTTCACCGAGCAGTACTTC. Protein sequence: CASSENQGFTEQYF. V and J are TRBV2 and TRBJ2-7, with D possibly TRBD1 on 6 matching bases. V shed 2 bases and J shed 6 bases, with 14 bases lying between them. The CDR3 length is 14 residues. CDR1 SNHLY and CDR2 FYNNEI come from the germline V gene.

This rearrangement joins TRBV7-2 to TRBJ1-4; D gene ambiguous. The CDR3 consists of 14 residues. CDR1 and CDR2 (germline): SGHTA, FQGNSA. Trimming removed 5 bases at V and 1 base at J, with 8 bases between. CDR3 protein: CASSRVGTNEKLFF. The CDR3 DNA reads as TGTGCCAGCAGCCGTGTTGGAACTAATGAAAAACTGTTTTTT.

CDR3 residues: CASTSVNSGRNEQFF. The CDR3 nucleotides read TGTGCCAGCACCTCCGTGAATAGCGGGAGGAATGAGCAGTTCTTC. The rearrangement uses TRBV28 and TRBJ2-1, with TRBD2 identical over 10 bases. CDR3 size: 15 residues. The germline V gene encodes CDR1 MDHEN and CDR2 SYDVKM. Trimming cost V 7 bases and J 7 bases; bases outside gene matches: 10.

CDR3 in DNA: TGTGCCAGCAGCGCGGGCGGCGGCAGAGGCTACACCTTC. Its translation is CASSAGGGRGYTF. This rearrangement joins TRBV9 to TRBJ1-2; D is ambiguous. The V gene's germline CDR1 is SGDLS and CDR2 YYNGEE. The CDR3 has 13 residues. V was cut by 3 bases and J by 8 bases, with 14 bases left in between. Supplemented by reference TRBV9 and TRBJ1-2, the full variable domain reads DSGVTQTPKHLITATGQRVTLRCSPRSGDLSVYWYQQSLDQGLQFLIQYYNGEERAKGNILERFSAQQFPDLHSELNLSSLELGDSALYFCASSAGGGRGYTFGSGTRLTVV.

The rearrangement uses TRBV14 and TRBJ2-7, with TRBD2 matching over 10 bases. Per the germline V gene, CDR1 is SGHDN and CDR2 is FVKESK. The length of the CDR3 is 15 residues. V lost 1 base, J lost 6 bases, and 6 bases stayed unmatched. CDR3 nucleotide sequence: TGTGCCAGCAGCCAAGGCCTAGCGGGAGTGGGCGAGCAGTACTTC. Translation: CASSQGLAGVGEQYF.

The chain couples TRBV6-5 to TRBJ2-3; D is perhaps TRBD2 (6 bases). Germline loops: CDR1 MNHEY, CDR2 SVGAGI. Trimming took 6 bases from V and 5 from J, leaving 12 bases between them. The CDR3 is 13 residues long. The CDR3 DNA follows: TGTGCCAGCAGCGGAGGGCCCGGAGATACGCAGTATTTT. This codes for CASSGGPGDTQYF.

This chain uses TRBV7-3 with TRBJ2-3, with a weak D call TRBD1 (7 bases). Trimming pared 6 bases from V and 1 base from J, leaving 14 bases between. Germline V CDR1 and CDR2: SGHTA, FQGTGA. This CDR3 comprises 15 residues. CDR3 protein: CASRRQGGGTDTQYF. The CDR3 nucleotides are TGTGCCAGCAGGCGACAGGGCGGGGGCACAGATACGCAGTATTTT.

The chain uses TRBV10-3 and TRBJ1-5, with TRBD1 identical over 7 bases. J gave up 6 bases and V 0 bases, and 2 bases lay outside the gene matches. The CDR3 loop spans 14 amino acids. Germline V gives CDR1 ENHRY, CDR2 SYGVKD. CDR3 residues: CAISESEGAQPQHF. The CDR3 DNA follows: TGTGCCATCAGTGAGTCTGAGGGGGCTCAGCCCCAGCATTTT.

The V call is TRBV7-8, the J call TRBJ1-1, with 8 bases aligning to TRBD1. Unmatched junction bases numbered 4, after V lost 5 bases and J lost 5 bases. Germline CDR1 and CDR2: SGHVS and FQNEAQ. There are 13 residues in the CDR3. CDR3 loop: CASSADRGTEAFF. The CDR3 DNA is TGTGCCAGCAGCGCCGACAGGGGAACTGAAGCTTTCTTT. Complete variable domain (other parts from reference TRBV7-8 and TRBJ1-1): GAGVSQSPRYKVAKRGQDVALRCDPISGHVSLFWYQQALGQGPEFLTYFQNEAQLDKSGLPSDRFFAERPEGSVSTLKIQRTQQEDSAVYLCASSADRGTEAFFGQGTRLTVV.

This sequence joins TRBV2 and TRBJ2-6; TRBD1 matches 8 bases. Trimming at V came to 3 bases and at J to 0 bases, leaving 4 bases not matched to a gene. This CDR3 contains 17 residues. Germline CDR1 SNHLY, CDR2 FYNNEI. Written as DNA, the CDR3 is TGTGCCAGCAGTGACAGGACAGGGACCTCTGGGGCCAACGTCCTGACTTTC. Its translation is CASSDRTGTSGANVLTF.

V usage is TRBV7-8 and J usage is TRBJ2-5; D not resolved. The CDR3 extends over 12 amino acids. The V gene lost 1 base and the J gene lost 5 bases, with 5 bases spanning the gap. CDR1 SGHVS and CDR2 FQNEAQ come from the germline V gene. The CDR3 nucleotides read TGTGCCAGCAGCTTAGAAAGGGAGACCCAGTACTTC. As protein: CASSLERETQYF.

V gene TRBV4-2 combines with J gene TRBJ2-1, with TRBD2 matching 8 bases. Germline assignment: CDR1 LGHNA and CDR2 YNFKEQ. The V segment lost 4 bases and the J segment 0 bases; nucleotides outside the gene matches: 5. The CDR3 is made up of 16 amino acids. The CDR3 here is CASSPQLAASYNEQFF. CDR3 coding DNA: TGTGCCAGCAGCCCCCAACTAGCGGCCTCCTACAATGAGCAGTTCTTC.

V usage is TRBV29-1 and J usage is TRBJ1-2; the D gene is possibly TRBD1 (6 bases). Looked up from germline, CDR1 is SQVTM and CDR2 is ANQGSEA. The CDR3 covers 15 residues. The V end was cut by 0 bases, the J end by 4 bases, with 15 bases between. The chain's CDR3 is CSVEESSGQPYGYTF. DNA of the CDR3: TGCAGCGTTGAAGAATCCTCCGGACAGCCCTATGGCTACACCTTC. Complete variable domain (other parts from reference TRBV29-1 and TRBJ1-2): SAVISQKPSRDICQRGTSLTIQCQVDSQVTMMFWYRQQPGQSLTLIATANQGSEATYESGFVIDKFPISRPNLTFSTLTVSNMSPEDSSIYLCSVEESSGQPYGYTFGSGTRLTVV.

The chain carries TRBV9 and TRBJ2-5, with 13 positions matching TRBD2. This CDR3 has 15 amino acids. Germline V gene sequence: CDR1 SGDLS, CDR2 YYNGEE. V was clipped by 0 bases and J by 5 bases; unmatched bases: 1. The CDR3 reads CASSVGTSGSETQYF. CDR3 DNA sequence: TGTGCCAGCAGCGTAGGGACTAGCGGGAGCGAGACCCAGTACTTC.

The rearrangement joins TRBV6-5 to TRBJ2-1, with D unclear. Germline V CDR1 and CDR2: MNHEY, SVGAGI. The CDR3 runs to 15 residues. V lost 0 bases and J 2 bases, leaving 8 bases between the germline ends. The CDR3 loop is CASSYSTHTYNEQFF. CDR3 DNA: TGTGCCAGCAGTTACTCGACCCATACCTACAATGAGCAGTTCTTC.

The chain combines TRBV2 with TRBJ2-2; D is unresolved. The germline V gene has CDR1 SNHLY and CDR2 FYNNEI. CDR3 length: 14 residues. V was pared by 0 bases and J by 7 bases, with 9 bases between. Written as DNA, the CDR3 is TGTGCCAGCAGTGAAGCGCCGGGCGGCGGGGAGCTGTTTTTT. Its protein product is CASSEAPGGGELFF.

The chain is built from TRBV19 and TRBJ2-7, with D perhaps TRBD2 (6 bases). The CDR3 totals 16 residues. Germline-derived CDR1 and CDR2 are LNHDA and SQIVND (reference sequence). The germline V and J ends were trimmed by 3 bases and 3 bases, with 18 bases remaining between them. The CDR3 DNA sequence: TGTGCCAGTAGTATCCCCCGGGCACGGGGGAACTACGAGCAGTACTTC. Translating it yields CASSIPRARGNYEQYF. Supplemented by reference TRBV19 and TRBJ2-7, the full variable domain reads DGGITQSPKYLFRKEGQNVTLSCEQNLNHDAMYWYRQDPGQGLRLIYYSQIVNDFQKGDIAEGYSVSREKKESFPLTVTSAQKNPTAFYLCASSIPRARGNYEQYFGPGTRLTVT.

This rearrangement joins TRBV2 to TRBJ2-7; 13 bases are shared with TRBD2. The CDR3 covers 15 residues. V shed 7 bases and J 9 bases; nucleotides not matched to a gene: 12. CDR1 and CDR2 (germline): SNHLY, FYNNEI. CDR3 in amino acids: CASKERGLAGKAQYF. DNA for the CDR3: TGTGCCAGCAAAGAACGGGGACTAGCGGGAAAAGCGCAGTACTTC. The complete variable domain, with remaining parts taken from reference TRBV2 and TRBJ2-7, reads EPEVTQTPSHQVTQMGQEVILRCVPISNHLYFYWYRQILGQKVEFLVSFYNNEISEKSEIFDDQFSVERPDGSNFTLKIRSTKLEDSAMYFCASKERGLAGKAQYFGPGTRLTVT.

V and J are TRBV4-2 and TRBJ1-2; no definite D call. V was pared by 7 bases and J by 5 bases, with 11 bases between. The CDR3 loop spans 12 amino acids. Germline V gives CDR1 LGHNA, CDR2 YNFKEQ. The CDR3 reads CASNGRNYGYTF. The CDR3 region has the DNA TGTGCCAGCAACGGCCGAAATTATGGCTACACCTTC.

In DNA form, the CDR3 reads TGTGCCAGCTCATTTACAGAAGAGACCCAGTACTTC. Its translation is CASSFTEETQYF. The V gene is TRBV18, the J gene TRBJ2-5; D is ambiguous. The V end lost 5 bases, the J end lost 3 bases, and 7 bases lay between the germline ends. The CDR3 consists of 12 residues. In germline, CDR1 is KGHSH, CDR2 LQKENI.

This clone was seen once. The chain has TRBV7-2 and TRBJ1-2, with D maybe TRBD1 (6 bases). This CDR3 comprises 14 residues. Trimming stripped 0 bases from V and 5 bases from J, with 10 bases between. Germline V gene data show CDR1 as SGHTA and CDR2 as FQGNSA. Here the CDR3 DNA reads TGTGCCAGCAGCTTAGCGGGGGGGCCATATGGCTACACCTTC. It is translated as CASSLAGGPYGYTF. Using reference TRBV7-2 and TRBJ1-2 for the parts outside the CDR3, the full variable domain is GAGVSQSPSNKVTEKGKDVELRCDPISGHTALYWYRQSLGQGLEFLIYFQGNSAPDKSGLPSDRFSAERTGGSVSTLTIQRTQQEDSAVYLCASSLAGGPYGYTFGSGTRLTVV.

The V gene is TRBV28, the J gene TRBJ2-5; 8 bases align to TRBD1. The junction had 8 bases not matched to a gene; V was cut back by 6 bases and J by 5 bases. The germline V gene encodes CDR1 MDHEN and CDR2 SYDVKM. The CDR3 has 14 residues. CDR3: CASRSSRTGETQYF. The CDR3 DNA follows: TGTGCCAGCAGAAGTAGCAGGACAGGGGAGACCCAGTACTTC.

The J gene is TRBJ2-3, the V gene TRBV2; a possible D gene is TRBD2 (6 bases). CDR1 is SNHLY and CDR2 is FYNNEI in the germline V gene. CDR3 length equals 17 residues. Trimming took off 5 bases at V and 4 bases at J, with 22 bases between the two ends. CDR3 sequence: CASSREYGGKGADTQYF. The CDR3 DNA sequence: TGTGCCAGCAGTAGAGAGTATGGAGGGAAGGGTGCAGATACGCAGTATTTT.

The V call is TRBV5-1, the J call TRBJ2-7; 7 bases align to TRBD1. Germline CDR1 reads SGHRS; CDR2 reads YFSETQ. With 3 bases clipped from V and 1 base from J, the junction kept 10 bases outside the gene matches. This CDR3 is 16 amino acids long. This chain's CDR3 is CASSYGAQGYSYEQYF. The CDR3 DNA is TGCGCCAGCAGCTATGGAGCACAGGGGTATTCCTACGAGCAGTACTTC.

The chain combines TRBV5-1 with TRBJ2-2, with D possibly called TRBD1 or TRBD2 (5 bases each). Germline lookup yields CDR1 SGHRS and CDR2 YFSETQ. This CDR3 region has 15 residues. V dropped 6 bases and J dropped 0 bases, with 12 bases sitting between them. CDR3 sequence: CASNLGGSNTGELFF. CDR3 nucleotides: TGCGCCAGCAACCTTGGGGGATCGAACACCGGGGAGCTGTTTTTT.

The chain couples TRBV5-6 to TRBJ1-1; D possibly corresponds to TRBD1 (6 bases). Trimming cost V 0 bases and J 2 bases, with 8 bases left between them. The length of the CDR3 is 14 residues. CDR1 and CDR2 (germline): SGHDT, YYEEEE. The CDR3 bases are TGTGCCAGCAGCTTGGCCGGGGGCAACACTGAAGCTTTCTTT. Its translation is CASSLAGGNTEAFF.

The chain employs TRBV29-1 and TRBJ1-3; no firm D call. V lost 2 bases, J lost 6 bases, and 5 bases lay in between. From germline, CDR1 is SQVTM and CDR2 ANQGSEA. The CDR3 spans 11 residues. CDR3 amino acids: CSVETVNTIYF. CDR3 sequence (DNA): TGCAGCGTTGAAACTGTAAACACCATATATTTT.